The following is a TCR beta chain sequence with its context. It has no known antigen specificity. Base quality data are lacking; no much larger clone is found one base away. The CDR3 contains 18 residues, cysteine and phenylalanine counted. This entry keeps only the CDR3 DNA: 54 bases, framed from base 1. Trimming removed 4 bases from V and 1 base from J; the gene matches leave 14 bases unexplained. Reading the germline V gene gives CDR1 SGHAT and CDR2 FQNNGV. The data were obtained in a study of blood T cell repertoires in COVID-19 (dated by TCRdb to between 2020 and 2021). Background on the whole study: Samples covering the acute and convalescent phases of COVID-19 were provided by collaborators in the United States, Italy and Spain. Where HLA class I and class II types were available, the types were taken from metadata supplied by the sample provider, not from assay-based typing. The material from the prospective study consisted of cDNA or gDNA derived from T cells, B-cell-depleted T cells, or PBMCs. The sample metadata nearly always contained a de-identified subject ID, COVID-19 status, age in years and sex. Subjects who had been exposed to COVID-19, were actively infected with it, or had recovered from it provided the deeply sampled blood TCRbeta repertoires that made up the dataset. The repertoires were released in a freely available public database intended as a resource for research on the immune response to SARS-CoV-2. The samples were drawn from two sources: the first 160 participants of the ongoing ImmuneRACE study, and fewer than 1,500 subjects contributed by 6 global collaborators. Study-wide findings and limitations: Clinical and demographic metadata were provided uncurated, with the amount varying by source and participant.

TCRbeta CDR3 regions were amplified from genomic DNA by means of the immunoSEQ Assay, a bias-controlled multiplex PCR. The source study handled its data this way. Nucleated cell counts per sample were estimated from amplification of reference gene primers within the assay. To quantify the absolute abundance of each unique TCRbeta CDR3 rearrangement, sequence reads were collapsed and filtered. For each sample, productive Simpson clonality was calculated by taking the square root of Simpson's diversity index across productive rearrangements. TCRdb took this table from immuneACCESS and kept in-frame rearrangements with V and J called. Such tables lack part of the clones; where checked against another copy, unresolved V genes explain under half of the gap, and the rest is unexplained. That table furnishes V, J and clone size, whereas the DNA furnished D and trimming. In all, the sample holds roughly 240,000 clones, and around 85% of those were seen once. 9.1% of the sample rests with the top ten.

In the prospective study, participants were about 18 to 100 years old, resided in about two dozen geographic areas of the United States, and were enrolled through a virtual design. In the prospective study, participants were assigned to cohorts based on the clinical history participants reported in a screening survey and a study questionnaire. Mobile phlebotomists in the prospective study collected whole blood, serum and a nasopharyngeal or oropharyngeal swab from every participant. Participants in the prospective study had the option to provide additional blood draws and questionnaires over an approximately 2-month period. Prospective study blood samples were shipped either frozen or at room temperature before DNA extraction.

Sample: PBMCs or T cells enriched from blood (not recorded which). The sequence links TRBV11-2 to TRBJ1-1, with TRBD1 matching 8 junction bases. The receptor was isolated from a woman between 50 and 59 years old with acute COVID-19. The encoded CDR3 is CASSSRTGYGAGNTEAFF. The nucleotide sequence reads TGTGCCAGCAGCTCCCGGACAGGGTATGGTGCAGGGAACACTGAAGCTTTCTTT.